Shown below are 11 T cell receptor beta chains from a single sample sequenced in a study of Graves' ophthalmopathy and Graves' hyperthyroidism. For repertoire sequencing, the TCR beta CDR3 regions were amplified from RNA transcripts. An opening RT-PCR round employed HTBI primers and preceded a second-round multiplex PCR. TCRdb processed the multiplex PCR reads anew with MiXCR; each CDR3 protein has one entry. The sample consists of under 20,000 distinct CDR3 sequences, roughly 50% of them appearing once. Material for sequencing was peripheral blood. The receptors were sampled from a woman aged 40 to 50 with stable Graves' hyperthyroidism.

With respect to this clonotype: At one end, the junction sequence differs from germline, possibly due to a read error. The V gene is TRBV24-1, the J gene TRBJ2-1; D not certain. CDR1 and CDR2 (germline): KGHDR, SFDVKD. This CDR3 region has 15 residues. The CDR3 here is CATGDISGKYNEQFF. The CDR3 region has the DNA TGTGCCACCGGTGATATTTCAGGAAAATACAATGAGCAGTTCTTT.

The chain employs TRBV24-1 and TRBJ2-2; possibly TRBD1 for D (5 bases). There are 13 residues in the CDR3. Germline CDR1 and CDR2: KGHDR and SFDVKD. The V gene lost 10 bases and the J gene lost 5 bases, with 13 bases spanning the gap. In DNA form, the CDR3 reads TGTGCCACGCGACCCAGGGTTACCGGGGAGCTGTTTTTT. It yields the protein CATRPRVTGELFF.

This chain uses TRBV10-2 with TRBJ1-5, with 8 bases matching TRBD1. The germline V gene has CDR1 WSHSY and CDR2 SAAADI. This CDR3 has 13 amino acids. V lost 8 bases, J lost 4 bases, and 4 bases stayed unmatched. The CDR3 DNA is TGCGCCAGCGCGACAGGGGTGAATCAGCCCCAGCATTTT. It yields the protein CASATGVNQPQHF.

This clonotype was counted only a few times. With a much larger clone just one base away, this may be a read error. Given the absence of the conserved phenylalanine or tryptophan at the CDR3 end, a read error is likely. CDR3 DNA: TGCAGTGCTAGGGGTTTCGACAATCAGCCCCAGCATCTT. This codes for CSARGFDNQPQHL. This chain joins TRBV20-1 and TRBJ1-5; unclear D gene. This CDR3 is built from 13 residues. Per the germline V gene, CDR1 is DFQATT and CDR2 is SNEGSKA (reference sequence). V was clipped by 3 bases and J by 3 bases, with 9 bases between them.

Worth noting for this clonotype: A single base separates this from a much larger clone, so it may be a read error. V usage is TRBV2 and J usage is TRBJ2-2; 14 bases map to TRBD2. CDR1 is SNHLY and CDR2 is FYNNEI in the germline V gene. This CDR3 is 19 amino acids long. CDR3 sequence (DNA): TGTGCCAGCAGGGAACGCGGACTAGCGGGGGGCACGAACGCCGGGGAGCTGTTTTTT. Encoded protein: CASRERGLAGGTNAGELFF.

The chain links TRBV15 to TRBJ1-1; no firm D call. This CDR3 comprises 13 residues. The V gene's germline CDR1 is LNHNV and CDR2 YYDKDF (reference sequence). Between the trimmed V and J ends, which lost 1 base and 0 bases, there was a span of 3 bases. The CDR3 protein is CATSRVLNTEAFF. The CDR3 nucleotides are TGTGCCACCAGCAGAGTTTTGAACACTGAAGCTTTCTTT.

The chain uses TRBV3-1 and TRBJ1-2; D not certain. V was cut by 0 bases and J by 5 bases, with 1 base left in between. The CDR3 loop spans 11 amino acids. CDR1 is LGHDT, CDR2 YNNKEL, per germline (reference sequence). For the CDR3, the DNA is TGTGCCAGCAGCCAAGATTATGGCTACACCTTC. This codes for CASSQDYGYTF.

By share, this clonotype ranks as medium-sized (0.01 to 0.1%). This sequence joins TRBV2 and TRBJ2-1; no definite D call. CDR1 and CDR2 from the germline V gene are SNHLY and FYNNEI. This CDR3 comprises 13 residues. Trimming took off 5 bases at V and 0 bases at J, with 5 bases between the two ends. This CDR3 is CASSPSSYNEQFF. CDR3 DNA sequence: TGTGCCAGCAGTCCGAGCTCCTACAATGAGCAGTTCTTC.

The chain joins TRBV24-1 to TRBJ2-1, with 10 bases that match TRBD2. With V trimmed by 4 bases and J by 4 bases, 6 bases remained unmatched. The CDR3 consists of 16 residues. The germline gives CDR1 KGHDR, CDR2 SFDVKD. CDR3 DNA sequence: TGTGCCACCAGTGACCCCGGGACTAGCGAGTACAATGAGCAGTTCTTC. Encoded protein: CATSDPGTSEYNEQFF.

The chain recombines TRBV19 with TRBJ1-1; possible D gene TRBD1, 6 bases. This CDR3 spans 13 amino acids. CDR1 and CDR2 (germline): LNHDA, SQIVND (reference sequence). V shed 7 bases and J shed 3 bases, with 12 bases lying between them. The CDR3 sequence is CASNFGGYTEAFF. The CDR3 DNA reads TGTGCCAGTAATTTCGGGGGCTACACTGAAGCTTTCTTT.

Relative to its sample, this clonotype is large. This chain joins TRBV2 and TRBJ2-1; 8 bases are a match to TRBD2. Germline values: CDR1 SNHLY, CDR2 FYNNEI. CDR3 size: 16 residues. The junction had 13 bases not matched to a gene; V was cut back by 4 bases and J by 8 bases. The CDR3 here is CASSGGGGTAKDEQFF. CDR3 coding DNA: TGTGCCAGCAGTGGAGGCGGGGGGACCGCGAAGGATGAGCAGTTCTTC.